The following is a T cell receptor (beta chain) sequence with its context. Its antigen is unidentified. These data belong to a study of CD8 T cells in ankylosing spondylitis. Findings of the study overall: Characteristic of ankylosing spondylitis blood, it appeared, was a TCR beta motif comprising eight highly homologous variants.

V lost 6 bases and J lost 3, with 9 bases in between. Per germline, CDR1 SEHNR and CDR2 FQNEAQ (reference sequence). The CDR3 consists of 13 residues. MiXCR, applied by TCRdb to the 5' RACE reads, yields one record per CDR3 protein. Of over 95,000 distinct CDR3 sequences listed, about 8.3% are singletons. The specimen was blood, either unsorted or a sorted T cell fraction (not recorded which). The sequence came from a male donor with ankylosing spondylitis or in good health (not recorded which). J is TRBJ1-3 and V is TRBV7-9; perhaps TRBD1 as D (5 bases). CDR3 sequence reads: CASRIGGGNTIYF. Written as DNA, the CDR3 is TGTGCCAGCAGAATCGGGGGTGGAAACACCATATATTTT.